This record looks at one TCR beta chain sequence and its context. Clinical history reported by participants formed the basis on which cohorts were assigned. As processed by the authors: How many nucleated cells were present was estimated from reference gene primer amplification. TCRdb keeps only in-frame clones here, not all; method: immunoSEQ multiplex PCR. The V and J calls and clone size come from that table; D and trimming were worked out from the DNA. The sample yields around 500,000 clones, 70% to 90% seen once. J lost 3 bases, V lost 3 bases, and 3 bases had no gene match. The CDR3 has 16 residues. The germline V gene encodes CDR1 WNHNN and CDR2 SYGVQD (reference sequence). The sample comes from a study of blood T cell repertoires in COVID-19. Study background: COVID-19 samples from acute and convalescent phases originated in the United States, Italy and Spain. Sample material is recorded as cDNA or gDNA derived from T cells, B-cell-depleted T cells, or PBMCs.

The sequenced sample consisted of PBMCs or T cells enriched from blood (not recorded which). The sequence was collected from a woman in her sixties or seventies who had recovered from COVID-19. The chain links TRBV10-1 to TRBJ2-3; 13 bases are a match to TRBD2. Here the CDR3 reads CASSELAGGQTDTQYF. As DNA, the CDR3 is TGCGCCAGCAGTGAACTAGCGGGGGGGCAAACAGATACGCAGTATTTT.